The 9 T cell receptor beta chains below come from one sample, sequenced in a study of T cells after yellow fever vaccination. Using its own MiXCR run on the 5' RACE reads, TCRdb lists one record per CDR3 protein. The table has over 100,000 distinct CDR3 sequences, around 8% seen once. The material was CD8+ T cells sorted from PBMCs, obtained 45 days after the yellow fever booster vaccination. These receptors were taken from a man younger than 40 who received the YFV17D yellow fever vaccine.

The sample holds many counts of this clonotype. The chain combines TRBV14 with TRBJ2-1; D unresolved. The CDR3 length is 15 residues. The germline V and J ends were trimmed by 0 bases and 8 bases, with 14 bases remaining between them. Germline V gives CDR1 SGHDN, CDR2 FVKESK. The chain's CDR3 is CASSQDWIARDEQFF. The CDR3 coding sequence is TGTGCCAGCAGCCAAGATTGGATCGCCCGGGATGAGCAGTTCTTC.

The CDR3 coding sequence is TGTGCCAGCAGCGACACTGGCGGAGACTACAATGAGCAGTTCTTC. Its translation is CASSDTGGDYNEQFF. The chain joins TRBV9 to TRBJ2-1; no reliable D call. Between the trimmed V and J ends, which lost 3 bases and 3 bases, there was a span of 13 bases. The CDR3 loop spans 15 amino acids. Per the germline V gene, CDR1 is SGDLS and CDR2 is YYNGEE.

This clonotype has ten or more counts. The chain carries TRBV5-6 and TRBJ2-6; no clear D. Germline V gene lookup returns CDR1 SGHDT and CDR2 YYEEEE. V lost 5 bases and J lost 2, with 17 bases in between. The CDR3 runs 17 residues. The CDR3 loop is CASRIGQDVPGANVLTF. In nucleotides, the CDR3 is TGTGCCAGCAGAATAGGGCAGGACGTCCCTGGGGCCAACGTCCTGACTTTC.

This chain uses TRBV6-2 or TRBV6-3 with TRBJ2-7; D remains ambiguous. CDR1 is MNHEY, CDR2 SVGEGT, per germline. Trimming stripped 2 bases from V and 3 bases from J, with 11 bases between. The CDR3 totals 14 residues. The CDR3 coding sequence is TGTGCCAGCAGTTACGTCGGAAATTTCTACGAGCAGTACTTC. This encodes CASSYVGNFYEQYF.

This clonotype was found many times. J is TRBJ2-7 and V is TRBV15; 13 bases map to TRBD2. Germline-derived CDR1 and CDR2 are LNHNV and YYDKDF (reference sequence). The length of the CDR3 is 19 residues. V was pared by 0 bases and J by 4 bases, with 12 bases of the junction left unmatched. Here the CDR3 DNA reads TGTGCCACCAGCAGAGATTTGCCAGGACTAGCGGGAGTTGTGTACGAGCAGTACTTC. As protein: CATSRDLPGLAGVVYEQYF.

This clonotype was detected a few times. J is TRBJ2-7 and V is TRBV7-2, with D possibly TRBD2 on 6 matching bases. V lost 6 bases to trimming and J lost 6 bases, with 15 bases between them. Germline-derived CDR1 and CDR2 are SGHTA and FQGNSA. The CDR3 covers 13 residues. The CDR3 DNA reads as TGTGCCAGCAGGGGAGGAGGGCAGGTCGAGCAGTACTTC. It translates to CASRGGGQVEQYF. The full variable domain, with the rest looked up from reference TRBV7-2 and TRBJ2-7, is GAGVSQSPSNKVTEKGKDVELRCDPISGHTALYWYRQSLGQGLEFLIYFQGNSAPDKSGLPSDRFSAERTGGSVSTLTIQRTQQEDSAVYLCASRGGGQVEQYFGPGTRLTVT.

For this clonotype: A much bigger clone sits one base away, suggesting this may be a read error. The chain couples TRBV5-1 to TRBJ2-1, with D perhaps given as TRBD1 or TRBD2 (5 bases each). From germline, CDR1 is SGHRS and CDR2 YFSETQ. Deletions cut 1 base from V and 5 bases from J, with 7 bases between. The CDR3 runs to 13 residues. CDR3 bases: TGCGCCAGCAGCTTGTGGGGGAACAATGAGCAGTTCTTC. Protein sequence: CASSLWGNNEQFF.

Worth noting for this clonotype: At one of its ends the junction is not consistent with the germline gene, which may arise from a read error. This chain connects TRBV20-1 to TRBJ2-2, with D possibly TRBD2 on 6 matching bases. This CDR3 spans 16 amino acids. Germline assignment: CDR1 DFQATT and CDR2 SNEGSKA (reference sequence). The CDR3 DNA is TGCTGTGCGATTCCGGGAGCAGGGATGGGTACCGGGGAGCTGTTTTTT. Translating gives CCAIPGAGMGTGELFF.

The chain couples TRBV28 to TRBJ2-7, with TRBD2 matching over 10 bases. Germline trimming cut 6 bases from V and 4 bases from J; bases unmatched to any gene: 24. The CDR3 totals 20 residues. The germline V gene has CDR1 MDHEN and CDR2 SYDVKM. CDR3 region: CASSSTSVASGSQHVYEQYF. The CDR3 DNA reads TGTGCCAGCAGCTCCACCTCGGTGGCTAGCGGGAGTCAACACGTATACGAGCAGTACTTC.